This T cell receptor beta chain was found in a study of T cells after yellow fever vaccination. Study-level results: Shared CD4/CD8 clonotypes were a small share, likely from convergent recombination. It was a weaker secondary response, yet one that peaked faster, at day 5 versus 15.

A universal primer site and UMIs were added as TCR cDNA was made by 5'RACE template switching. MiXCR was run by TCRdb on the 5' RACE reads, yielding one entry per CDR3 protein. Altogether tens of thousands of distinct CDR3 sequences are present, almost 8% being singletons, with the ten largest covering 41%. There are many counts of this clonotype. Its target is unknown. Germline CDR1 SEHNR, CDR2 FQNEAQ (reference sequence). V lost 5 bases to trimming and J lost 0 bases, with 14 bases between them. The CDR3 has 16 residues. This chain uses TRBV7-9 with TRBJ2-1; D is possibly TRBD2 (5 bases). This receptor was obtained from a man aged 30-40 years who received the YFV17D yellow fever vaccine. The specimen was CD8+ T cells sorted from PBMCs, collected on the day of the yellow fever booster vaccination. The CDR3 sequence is CASSARWESSYNEQFF. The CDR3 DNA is TGTGCCAGCAGCGCCCGCTGGGAGAGCTCCTACAATGAGCAGTTCTTC.